These 17 T cell receptor beta chains originate from one sample sequenced in a study of blood T cell repertoires in COVID-19. Using immunoSEQ multiplex PCR, the repertoire was profiled, and TCRdb retains in-frame clones only, with some absent. Here the sample spans 150,000 to 200,000 clones, 86% being singletons. Sequenced: peripheral blood. The receptor source for this set is a man aged 55 to 70 with acute or convalescent COVID-19.

V is TRBV15 and J is TRBJ2-5; the match to TRBD2 covers 12 bases. CDR3 length: 15 residues. Germline V gene sequence: CDR1 LNHNV, CDR2 YYDKDF (reference sequence). J lost 4 bases, V lost 5 bases, and 5 bases had no gene match. The chain's CDR3 is CATSPTSGRGETQYF. The CDR3 bases are TGTGCCACCAGCCCGACTAGCGGGAGAGGAGAGACCCAGTACTTC. Full variable domain (remainder filled in from reference TRBV15 and TRBJ2-5): DAMVIQNPRYQVTQFGKPVTLSCSQTLNHNVMYWYQQKSSQAPKLLFHYYDKDFNNEADTPDNFQSRRPNTSFCFLDIRSPGLGDTAMYLCATSPTSGRGETQYFGPGTRLLVL.

The chain recombines TRBV6-1 with TRBJ2-1; D may be TRBD2 (6 bases). Germline V gives CDR1 MNHNS, CDR2 SASEGT. CDR3 size: 16 residues. The germline V and J ends were trimmed by 4 bases and 6 bases, with 19 bases remaining between them. CDR3 sequence: CASSVSGPNAGNEQFF. In DNA form, the CDR3 reads TGTGCCAGCAGTGTAAGCGGGCCAAACGCGGGCAATGAGCAGTTCTTC.

This chain joins TRBV5-1 and TRBJ2-1; 11 bases line up with TRBD1. Germline V lookup: CDR1 SGHRS, CDR2 YFSETQ. The CDR3 loop spans 13 amino acids. The trim removed 6 bases at V and 6 bases at J, leaving 2 bases unmatched. CDR3 sequence (DNA): TGCGCCAGCACGGGACAGGGGGTCAATGAGCAGTTCTTC. It encodes CASTGQGVNEQFF.

The rearrangement joins TRBV7-9 to TRBJ1-1, with 9 nucleotides matching TRBD1. Germline V gene sequence: CDR1 SEHNR, CDR2 FQNEAQ (reference sequence). CDR3 size: 13 residues. Germline trimming cut 5 bases from V and 8 bases from J; bases unmatched to any gene: 6. For the CDR3, the DNA is TGTGCCAGCAGCCATACAGGGGGCGCGGAAGCTTTCTTT. Its translation is CASSHTGGAEAFF.

The chain links TRBV7-6 to TRBJ1-1; D gene unclear. CDR1 is SGHVS, CDR2 FNYEAQ, per germline. V was cut by 7 bases and J by 0 bases, with 21 bases left in between. The CDR3 loop spans 17 amino acids. CDR3 DNA: TGTGCCAGCACCGTAGGAGCCCCAGCGACCCTGAACACTGAAGCTTTCTTT. Translated, it gives CASTVGAPATLNTEAFF. Filled out from reference TRBV7-6 and TRBJ1-1, the complete variable domain reads GAGVSQSPRYKVTKRGQDVALRCDPISGHVSLYWYRQALGQGPEFLTYFNYEAQQDKSGLPNDRFSAERPEGSISTLTIQRTEQRDSAMYRCASTVGAPATLNTEAFFGQGTRLTVV.

The chain couples TRBV5-8 to TRBJ2-7; no reliable D call. V lost 0 bases and J lost 6, with 10 bases in between. Germline V gives CDR1 SGHTS, CDR2 YDEGEE. The CDR3 length is 13 residues. The CDR3 region is CASSLVAEREQYF. The CDR3 nucleotides are TGTGCCAGCAGCTTGGTGGCGGAGCGCGAGCAGTACTTC.

The V and J genes are TRBV19 and TRBJ1-5; no clear D. V was clipped by 5 bases and J by 1 base, with 9 bases between them. The germline V gene has CDR1 LNHDA and CDR2 SQIVND (reference sequence). This CDR3 spans 14 amino acids. This CDR3 reads CASSSGRSNQPQHF. Written as DNA, the CDR3 is TGTGCCAGTAGTTCGGGGAGAAGCAATCAGCCCCAGCATTTT.

The gene calls are TRBV27 and TRBJ1-1, with TRBD1 as a possible D gene (5 bases). With 2 bases removed from V and 6 bases from J, the gap between germline ends came to 13 bases. Germline-derived CDR1 and CDR2 are MNHEY and SMNVEV (reference sequence). This CDR3 is 14 amino acids long. The CDR3 region is CASSLDGGASEAFF. CDR3 DNA sequence: TGTGCCAGCAGTTTAGACGGGGGTGCGTCTGAAGCTTTCTTT.

The sample holds one count of this clone. The J gene is TRBJ1-2, the V gene TRBV29-1, with a weak D call TRBD1 (6 bases). Germline V lookup: CDR1 SQVTM, CDR2 ANQGSEA. The CDR3 is made up of 15 amino acids. The V and J ends lost 7 bases and 4 bases respectively, with 22 bases between them. CDR3 coding DNA: TGCAGCGCCGGACAGACCGGGACAACCGTCTATGGCTACACCTTC. It encodes CSAGQTGTTVYGYTF.

This clone has only one observation. The J gene is TRBJ1-6, the V gene TRBV5-1; tentative D call: TRBD1 (5 bases). V gave up 2 bases and J gave up 10 bases, with 13 bases separating them. Germline V gene sequence: CDR1 SGHRS, CDR2 YFSETQ. The CDR3 runs 14 residues. The CDR3 is CASSFGRVDSPLHF. The CDR3 DNA reads TGCGCCAGCAGCTTTGGCAGGGTGGACTCACCCCTCCACTTT.

The chain has TRBV2 and TRBJ1-1; 7 nucleotides match TRBD1. This CDR3 is 13 amino acids long. The germline gives CDR1 SNHLY, CDR2 FYNNEI. With 6 bases clipped from V and 5 bases from J, the junction kept 6 bases outside the gene matches. The CDR3 DNA is TGTGCCAGCAGGGACAGGCCGGGGACTGAAGCTTTCTTT. Translated: CASRDRPGTEAFF.

CDR3 DNA sequence: TGCGCCAGCAGCCAAGATATTAACAGCCCTTACGAGCAGTACTTC. Its translation: CASSQDINSPYEQYF. J is TRBJ2-7 and V is TRBV4-1, with unresolved D. Germline CDR1 reads MGHRA; CDR2 reads YSYEKL. V was pared by 0 bases and J by 4 bases, with 13 bases between. There are 15 residues in the CDR3.

This clone showed up just once. This chain connects TRBV5-4 to TRBJ2-7; 7 nucleotides match TRBD2. The CDR3 consists of 15 residues. V lost 1 base to trimming and J lost 4 bases; unmatched junction nucleotides: 8. The germline CDR1 and CDR2 sequences are SGHNT and YYREEE (reference sequence). CDR3 in DNA: TGTGCCAGCAGCTTGTCCAGCGGGGAACAATACGAGCAGTACTTC. Residues: CASSLSSGEQYEQYF.

The chain uses TRBV28 and TRBJ2-1; D remains unclear. Germline V gene data show CDR1 as MDHEN and CDR2 as SYDVKM. The CDR3 sequence is 15 residues long. V shed 5 bases and J shed 1 base, with 12 bases lying between them. This CDR3 reads CASSPAEESYNEQFF. CDR3 nucleotides: TGTGCCAGCAGTCCAGCTGAGGAATCCTACAATGAGCAGTTCTTC.

V and J are TRBV19 and TRBJ2-7; 8 bases line up with TRBD1. The germline V gene has CDR1 LNHDA and CDR2 SQIVND (reference sequence). Trimming took 3 bases from V and 5 from J; bases not matched to a gene: 6. CDR3 size: 14 residues. CDR3 region: CASSIRTGLDEQYF. CDR3 nucleotides: TGTGCCAGTAGTATCCGGACAGGGCTGGACGAGCAGTACTTC.

The chain has TRBV7-9 and TRBJ1-2, with a weak D call TRBD1 (6 bases). CDR1 is SEHNR, CDR2 FQNEAQ, per germline (reference sequence). Trimming took off 3 bases at V and 8 bases at J, with 19 bases between the two ends. The CDR3 has 15 residues. The CDR3 DNA sequence: TGTGCCAGCAGCTTGATATCGGGGGGGCTAAAGGGCTACACCTTC. Translated: CASSLISGGLKGYTF. Combining the CDR3 with reference TRBV7-9 and TRBJ1-2 gives the whole variable domain DTGVSQNPRHKITKRGQNVTFRCDPISEHNRLYWYRQTLGQGPEFLTYFQNEAQLEKSRLLSDRFSAERPKGSFSTLEIQRTEQGDSAMYLCASSLISGGLKGYTFGSGTRLTVV.

A few counts support this clone. The chain employs TRBV7-2 and TRBJ2-7, with TRBD2 matching over 7 bases. The CDR3 has 16 residues. With V trimmed by 5 bases and J by 3 bases, 13 bases remained unmatched. Germline lookup yields CDR1 SGHTA and CDR2 FQGNSA. CDR3 in amino acids: CASSHWSSGEVYEQYF. The CDR3 coding sequence is TGTGCCAGCAGCCATTGGTCTAGCGGAGAGGTCTACGAGCAGTACTTC.